This T cell receptor beta chain is drawn from a study of cytomegalovirus exposure and HLA in healthy donors. At the level of the study: Earlier findings included some 120 million unique TCR beta sequences obtained from about 180 million T cells. Study-wide results and limits: Researchers counted 164 TCR beta chains as cytomegalovirus-associated. Immune exposure was documented only through CMV serostatus.

The PCR contained 60 Vbeta and 13 Jbeta primers. This table comes from immunoSEQ multiplex PCR, and its TCRdb copy is limited to in-frame clones, with some not included. The repertoire consists of 60,000 to 70,000 clones, with about two thirds occurring once and the leading ten covering around 17%. A few counts support this clone. Its antigen is as yet unknown. There are 15 residues in the CDR3. The V and J ends lost 1 base and 7 bases, in that order; junction bases with no gene match: 6. Germline V gene data show CDR1 as SGHKS and CDR2 as YYEKEE (reference sequence). This TCR derives from a man aged 35 to 55 in good health and CMV-seropositive. The V call is TRBV5-5, the J call TRBJ1-4; TRBD1 matches at 8 bases. The sample consisted of PBMCs. The CDR3 sequence: CASSLISQGAEKLFF. CDR3 coding DNA: TGTGCCAGCAGCTTGATCTCTCAGGGGGCTGAAAAACTGTTTTTT.